The TCR beta chain under discussion was sequenced for a study of blood T cells in healthy people across ages. Healthy Caucasians from Russia aged roughly 6 to 95 served as donors. A second PCR, run for about 7 to 11 cycles, used a sample-barcoded 5' primer plus a J-beta primer mix. MiXCR, applied by TCRdb to the 5' RACE reads, yields one record per CDR3 protein. The sample carries about 780,000 distinct CDR3 sequences, around half recorded once. Germline CDR1 LGHNA, CDR2 YNFKEQ. The CDR3 runs 19 residues. V gave up 0 bases and J gave up 0 bases, with 17 bases separating them. Sequences were obtained from blood. V and J are TRBV4-2 and TRBJ1-4; D is perhaps TRBD1 (5 bases). The sequence derives from a man older than 75 in good health. The CDR3 protein is CASSQDLMNRFATNEKLFF. CDR3 in DNA: TGTGCCAGCAGCCAAGATTTAATGAACAGGTTTGCAACTAATGAAAAACTGTTTTTT.